Each of the 22 T cell receptor beta chains below was sequenced from the same sample in a study of blood T cell repertoires in COVID-19. Sequencing used immunoSEQ multiplex PCR; TCRdb keeps in-frame clones, though not all of them. This sample has about 200,000 clones, with 94% found just once. The source material was peripheral blood. The receptor set was obtained from a man aged 25-40 years with COVID-19, enrolled during active disease.

The rearrangement links TRBV19 to TRBJ1-5; TRBD1 agrees at 7 bases. The CDR3 runs 14 residues. The V and J ends lost 4 bases and 6 bases, in that order; junction bases with no gene match: 6. Germline assignment: CDR1 LNHDA and CDR2 SQIVND (reference sequence). Here the CDR3 DNA reads TGTGCCAGTAGTACTCGACAGGGATTTCAGCCCCAGCATTTT. This encodes CASSTRQGFQPQHF. The variable domain in full, completed from reference TRBV19 and TRBJ1-5, reads DGGITQSPKYLFRKEGQNVTLSCEQNLNHDAMYWYRQDPGQGLRLIYYSQIVNDFQKGDIAEGYSVSREKKESFPLTVTSAQKNPTAFYLCASSTRQGFQPQHFGDGTRLSIL.

V and J are TRBV7-9 and TRBJ1-2; a possible D gene is TRBD1 (6 bases). V lost 0 bases, J lost 6 bases, and 14 bases lay in between. CDR3 size: 15 residues. The germline V gene encodes CDR1 SEHNR and CDR2 FQNEAQ (reference sequence). CDR3 protein: CASSLAVIRGNGYTF. The CDR3 coding sequence is TGTGCCAGCAGCTTAGCTGTCATCAGGGGAAATGGCTACACCTTC.

The chain has TRBV4-1 and TRBJ1-1, with 8 bases that match TRBD1. This CDR3 region has 16 residues. Unmatched junction bases numbered 5, after V lost 0 bases and J lost 2 bases. Germline assignment: CDR1 MGHRA and CDR2 YSYEKL. The CDR3: CASSQDPGQGNTEAFF. CDR3 DNA sequence: TGCGCCAGCAGCCAAGATCCCGGACAGGGCAACACTGAAGCTTTCTTT.

This chain connects TRBV28 to TRBJ2-3, with 16 bases aligning to TRBD2. The CDR3 has 18 residues. Germline-derived CDR1 and CDR2 are MDHEN and SYDVKM. With V trimmed by 4 bases and J by 1 base, 5 bases remained unmatched. The CDR3 DNA is TGTGCCAGCAGTTCCACGGGACTAGCGGGGGGGGGCACAGATACGCAGTATTTT. Translating gives CASSSTGLAGGGTDTQYF.

The V gene is TRBV19, the J gene TRBJ1-1; 11 nucleotides line up with TRBD1. The CDR3 extends over 15 amino acids. The V segment lost 4 bases and the J segment 4 bases; nucleotides outside the gene matches: 5. Germline loops: CDR1 LNHDA, CDR2 SQIVND (reference sequence). The CDR3 region is CASSRGTGGGTEAFF. The CDR3 nucleotides read TGTGCCAGTAGTAGAGGGACAGGGGGGGGCACTGAAGCTTTCTTT.

The rearrangement joins TRBV19 to TRBJ1-5, with TRBD1 identical over 8 bases. CDR3 length: 13 amino acids. Germline CDR1 and CDR2: LNHDA and SQIVND (reference sequence). Trimming took 6 bases from V and 2 from J; bases not matched to a gene: 0. Here the CDR3 DNA reads TGTGCCAGTAGGGACAGGGGCAATCAGCCCCAGCATTTT. Protein product: CASRDRGNQPQHF.

This rearrangement joins TRBV11-3 to TRBJ2-3; 7 bases map to TRBD1. The CDR3 is 20 residues long. Trimming took 3 bases from V and 2 from J; bases not matched to a gene: 20. In germline, CDR1 is SGHNT, CDR2 YENEEA. CDR3 in DNA: TGTGCCAGCAGCTTTTACGGACGACAGGGTAATAGGGAATACACAGATACGCAGTATTTT. Translation gives CASSFYGRQGNREYTDTQYF.

In nucleotides, the CDR3 is TGTGCCAGCATCGGGGGGTGGACGAACACTGAAGCTTTCTTT. It is translated as CASIGGWTNTEAFF. V is TRBV19 and J is TRBJ1-1, with a tentative D call TRBD1 (5 bases). Germline values: CDR1 LNHDA, CDR2 SQIVND (reference sequence). Trimming removed 9 bases at V and 1 base at J, with 15 bases between. This CDR3 comprises 14 residues. Full variable domain (missing parts from reference TRBV19 and TRBJ1-1): DGGITQSPKYLFRKEGQNVTLSCEQNLNHDAMYWYRQDPGQGLRLIYYSQIVNDFQKGDIAEGYSVSREKKESFPLTVTSAQKNPTAFYLCASIGGWTNTEAFFGQGTRLTVV.

This sequence joins TRBV5-1 and TRBJ1-2; D uncertain. The CDR3 length is 13 residues. The germline gives CDR1 SGHRS, CDR2 YFSETQ. V was shortened by 4 bases and J by 2 bases, with 9 bases between the two germline ends. The CDR3 here is CASSPDGNYGYTF. In DNA form, the CDR3 reads TGCGCCAGCAGCCCTGACGGGAACTATGGCTACACCTTC.

This chain uses TRBV7-9 with TRBJ1-5; 8 bases agree with TRBD1. Germline CDR1 is SEHNR and CDR2 is FQNEAQ (reference sequence). The CDR3 contains 14 residues. Trimming took 4 bases from V and 7 from J; bases not matched to a gene: 6. In nucleotides, the CDR3 is TGTGCCAGCAGCTCTCAGGGGGCAGGGCAGCCCCAGCATTTT. This codes for CASSSQGAGQPQHF.

This sequence joins TRBV7-2 and TRBJ2-7; D might be TRBD2 (6 bases). The CDR3 has 15 amino acids. Between the trimmed V and J ends, which lost 7 bases and 2 bases, there was a span of 18 bases. Germline-derived CDR1 and CDR2 are SGHTA and FQGNSA. CDR3 coding DNA: TGTGCCAGCAACTCTGACCGGGACTTTACCTACGAGCAGTACTTC. This encodes CASNSDRDFTYEQYF.

This clone was seen a handful of times. The chain couples TRBV6-2 or TRBV6-3 to TRBJ2-1; a possible D gene is TRBD1 (5 bases). This CDR3 spans 17 amino acids. Germline values: CDR1 MNHEY, CDR2 SVGEGT. Trimming took off 5 bases at V and 7 bases at J, with 24 bases between the two ends. The chain's CDR3 is CASSTPVWTSTWNEQFF. The CDR3 DNA sequence: TGTGCCAGCAGTACCCCCGTTTGGACATCAACATGGAATGAGCAGTTCTTC.

CDR3 in amino acids: CASSPPGQGSGELFF. The DNA for the CDR3 is TGTGCCAGCTCACCTCCGGGACAGGGAAGCGGGGAGCTGTTTTTT. V usage is TRBV18 and J usage is TRBJ2-2; 9 bases map to TRBD1. CDR1 is KGHSH and CDR2 is LQKENI in the germline V gene. Trimming cost V 3 bases and J 7 bases; bases outside gene matches: 6. CDR3 length equals 15 residues.

This chain connects TRBV6-5 to TRBJ1-1; 9 bases are a match to TRBD1. Trimming removed 8 bases from V and 0 bases from J; junction bases left unmatched: 7. The CDR3 is 15 residues long. Germline assignment: CDR1 MNHEY and CDR2 SVGAGI. CDR3 nucleotide sequence: TGTGCCAGCCCCCGGGACAGGGTTATGAACACTGAAGCTTTCTTT. Its protein product is CASPRDRVMNTEAFF.

The J gene is TRBJ2-7, the V gene TRBV15; 7 bases align to TRBD1. V shed 8 bases and J 5 bases; nucleotides not matched to a gene: 15. The germline V gene encodes CDR1 LNHNV and CDR2 YYDKDF (reference sequence). The CDR3 sequence is 15 residues long. CDR3 protein: CATLNPARGTNEQYF. The CDR3 region has the DNA TGTGCCACCCTGAACCCAGCCAGGGGGACGAACGAGCAGTACTTC.

The V call is TRBV5-1, the J call TRBJ2-5; 7 bases line up with TRBD2. The trim removed 1 base at V and 4 bases at J, leaving 10 bases unmatched. The CDR3 is 16 amino acids. From germline, CDR1 is SGHRS and CDR2 YFSETQ. The CDR3 reads CASSLPSGRDGETQYF. The CDR3 DNA reads TGCGCCAGCAGCTTGCCTAGTGGGAGGGATGGAGAGACCCAGTACTTC.

The V gene is TRBV19, the J gene TRBJ1-4; 10 bases are shared with TRBD1. The CDR3 runs to 15 residues. Trimming cost V 5 bases and J 8 bases; bases outside gene matches: 8. In germline, CDR1 is LNHDA, CDR2 SQIVND (reference sequence). The CDR3 reads CASSPRTGGEEKLFF. CDR3 bases: TGTGCCAGTAGTCCGAGGACAGGGGGAGAGGAAAAACTGTTTTTT.

The chain uses TRBV5-6 and TRBJ1-6; TRBD1 aligns across 9 bases. The junction had 6 bases not matched to a gene; V was cut back by 1 base and J by 7 bases. Germline loops: CDR1 SGHDT, CDR2 YYEEEE. The CDR3 spans 16 residues. The CDR3 nucleotides read TGTGCCAGCAGCTTGTCGGGACAGGGTCAAAATTCACCCCTCCACTTT. It yields the protein CASSLSGQGQNSPLHF.

The chain couples TRBV19 to TRBJ1-4; D uncertain. Germline CDR1 is LNHDA and CDR2 is SQIVND (reference sequence). V was pared by 3 bases and J by 0 bases, with 8 bases between. The CDR3 runs 15 residues. For the CDR3, the DNA is TGTGCCAGTAGTATCGAGGAAACAACTAATGAAAAACTGTTTTTT. Amino acids: CASSIEETTNEKLFF.

This sequence joins TRBV10-1 and TRBJ2-5, with a tentative D call TRBD2 (5 bases). The V and J ends lost 8 bases and 1 base respectively, with 11 bases between them. There are 13 residues in the CDR3. Germline V gene lookup returns CDR1 WNHNN and CDR2 SYGVQD (reference sequence). The CDR3 DNA sequence: TGCGCCAGCTCAAAGCGGCCCCAAGAGACCCAGTACTTC. This encodes CASSKRPQETQYF.

This sequence joins TRBV4-2 and TRBJ2-7, with TRBD1 identical over 7 bases. Unmatched junction bases numbered 15, after V lost 3 bases and J lost 4 bases. Germline CDR1 is LGHNA and CDR2 is YNFKEQ. The CDR3 spans 17 residues. CDR3 sequence: CASSQNAGTEGLYEQYF. DNA for the CDR3: TGTGCCAGCAGCCAGAATGCCGGGACAGAGGGGCTATACGAGCAGTACTTC.

The chain carries TRBV11-2 and TRBJ2-3; TRBD2 matches 10 bases. This CDR3 contains 16 residues. CDR1 and CDR2 (germline): SGHAT, FQNNGV. Trimming at V came to 1 base and at J to 5 bases, leaving 6 bases not matched to a gene. The CDR3 spells CASSLGLASGGDTQYF. The CDR3 DNA sequence: TGTGCCAGCAGCTTAGGTTTGGCTAGCGGGGGAGATACGCAGTATTTT.